This entry is about one TCR beta chain. Germline-derived CDR1 and CDR2 are SGHTA and FQGTGA. V shed 5 bases, J shed 0 bases, and the junction held 7 bases outside the gene matches. The CDR3 is 17 amino acids. Individual cDNA molecules each received unique molecular identifiers attached to them. TCRdb reprocessed the 5' RACE reads via MiXCR and lists one record per CDR3 protein. The sample holds about 71,000 distinct CDR3 sequences, more than 12% seen once. This sample is drawn from a study of early T cells in non-severe SARS-CoV-2 infection. The TCR was taken from an adult who was a healthcare worker with PCR-confirmed SARS-CoV-2 infection or an uninfected control (not recorded which). The gene calls are TRBV7-3 and TRBJ2-1; 10 nucleotides match TRBD2. The material was whole blood, obtained at baseline. CDR3 in amino acids: CASSISGGPSSYNEQFF. The DNA for the CDR3 is TGTGCCAGCAGCATTAGCGGGGGGCCCAGCTCCTACAATGAGCAGTTCTTC.